This T cell receptor beta chain was identified in a study of molecular identifiers for immune sequencing clone quantification. On the study more broadly: With replicates, the RNA of around 20,000 or 100,000 naive CD8 cells was split five ways and four were sequenced.

Overall study findings and caveats: Clones of above 20 RNA copies carried over 98% of effector molecules; in naive cells they carried under 1%.

Using its own MiXCR run on the PCR reads, TCRdb lists one record per CDR3 protein. The data contain 85,000 to 90,000 distinct CDR3 sequences, 15% to 20% of them singletons. Sorted naive CD8 T cells were those defined as CD8+CD4-CCR7+CD45RA+. This clonotype was counted ten times or more. Its specificity is unknown. The receptor comes from a human donor in good health. Some libraries in this study had Jurkat cell RNA spiked in. The sample comprised naive CD8+ T cells from blood, with Jurkat cell RNA spiked in. Subset given: FACS-sorted CD8+CD4-CCR7+CD45RA+ naive T cells.

The CDR3 spells CASNIYTGELFF. In DNA form, the CDR3 reads TGTGCCAGTAACATATACACCGGGGAGCTGTTTTTT. The V call is TRBV19, the J call TRBJ2-2, with no clear D. CDR3 length: 12 residues. Trimming cost V 7 bases and J 3 bases, with 6 bases left between them. Germline values: CDR1 LNHDA, CDR2 SQIVND (reference sequence).